Following are 11 T cell receptor beta chains from one sample sequenced in a study of blood T cell repertoires in COVID-19. Measured with immunoSEQ multiplex PCR; TCRdb has only the in-frame clones, and not every one. Of fewer than 350,000 clones detected, about nine tenths appear once; the ten largest clones hold 4.5% to 5.5%. Sequencing was performed on PBMCs or T cells enriched from blood (not recorded which). The receptors here all came from a man in his sixties who had recovered from COVID-19.

This chain links TRBV6-5 with TRBJ1-5; the match to TRBD1 covers 11 bases. This CDR3 has 14 residues. The V and J ends lost 5 bases and 5 bases, in that order; junction bases with no gene match: 2. Germline V gene lookup returns CDR1 MNHEY and CDR2 SVGAGI. This CDR3 is CASSRDRGDQPQHF. Written as DNA, the CDR3 is TGTGCCAGCAGTCGGGACAGGGGGGATCAGCCCCAGCATTTT.

V usage is TRBV11-2 and J usage is TRBJ2-7, with 11 bases identical to TRBD2. The ends lost 6 bases at V and 2 bases at J; junction bases unmatched: 3. The CDR3 length is 14 residues. Germline values: CDR1 SGHAT, CDR2 FQNNGV. The CDR3 sequence is CASREGLAAYEQYF. The CDR3 DNA reads as TGTGCCAGCAGAGAGGGACTAGCGGCCTACGAGCAGTACTTC.

V usage is TRBV7-6 and J usage is TRBJ2-2; possibly TRBD2 for D (5 bases). Germline V gene lookup returns CDR1 SGHVS and CDR2 FNYEAQ. Trimming removed 1 base from V and 5 bases from J, with 11 bases in between. The CDR3 is 15 amino acids. As DNA, the CDR3 is TGTGCCAGCAGCTTAGATTTCGGGGAGACCGGGGAGCTGTTTTTT. Encoded protein: CASSLDFGETGELFF. The complete variable domain, with remaining parts taken from reference TRBV7-6 and TRBJ2-2, reads GAGVSQSPRYKVTKRGQDVALRCDPISGHVSLYWYRQALGQGPEFLTYFNYEAQQDKSGLPNDRFSAERPEGSISTLTIQRTEQRDSAMYRCASSLDFGETGELFFGEGSRLTVL.

The V call is TRBV7-2, the J call TRBJ1-2, with 7 bases matching TRBD1. This CDR3 has 14 residues. Germline-derived CDR1 and CDR2 are SGHTA and FQGNSA. Unmatched junction bases numbered 9, after V lost 4 bases and J lost 7 bases. The CDR3 DNA sequence: TGTGCCAGCAGCTCGGGACAGCCCCTGAGTGGCTACACCTTC. Translation: CASSSGQPLSGYTF. The full variable domain, its missing parts supplied by reference TRBV7-2 and TRBJ1-2, is GAGVSQSPSNKVTEKGKDVELRCDPISGHTALYWYRQSLGQGLEFLIYFQGNSAPDKSGLPSDRFSAERTGGSVSTLTIQRTQQEDSAVYLCASSSGQPLSGYTFGSGTRLTVV.

The CDR3 DNA is TGTGCCAGCAGTTACGGACAGAGATATAGCAATCAGCCCCAGCATTTT. Translated: CASSYGQRYSNQPQHF. This chain joins TRBV6-6 and TRBJ1-5, with TRBD1 as a possible D gene (6 bases). Trimming left V 2 bases short and J 0 bases short, with 11 bases between. Germline V lookup: CDR1 MNHNY, CDR2 SVGAGI (reference sequence). The CDR3 has 16 residues.

The rearrangement joins TRBV5-1 to TRBJ1-1; TRBD1 matches at 9 bases. Trimming at V came to 4 bases and at J to 1 base, leaving 5 bases not matched to a gene. Germline CDR1 and CDR2: SGHRS and YFSETQ. The CDR3 runs 15 residues. The CDR3 here is CASSASTGGNTEAFF. CDR3 DNA: TGCGCCAGCAGCGCCTCGACAGGGGGGAACACTGAAGCTTTCTTT. The full variable domain, completed using reference TRBV5-1 and TRBJ1-1, is KAGVTQTPRYLIKTRGQQVTLSCSPISGHRSVSWYQQTPGQGLQFLFEYFSETQRNKGNFPGRFSGRQFSNSRSEMNVSTLELGDSALYLCASSASTGGNTEAFFGQGTRLTVV.

This rearrangement joins TRBV21-1 to TRBJ2-7; the D call in the table, TRBD1, was not verified against the DNA. TRBV21-1 is termed a pseudogene. The CDR3 is made up of 16 amino acids. The CDR3 coding sequence is TGTGCCAGCAGCAAAGGGTGGTGGGACAACTCCTACGAGCAGTACTTC. It codes for CASSKGWWDNSYEQYF.

CDR3 in amino acids: CASSPPQPSSNQPQHF. The CDR3 DNA follows: TGTGCCAGCTCACCACCACAACCAAGTAGCAATCAGCCCCAGCATTTT. V gene TRBV18 combines with J gene TRBJ1-5; unclear D gene. The V gene's germline CDR1 is KGHSH and CDR2 LQKENI. The CDR3 loop spans 16 amino acids. V was shortened by 0 bases and J by 0 bases, with 9 bases between the two germline ends.

The J gene is TRBJ1-1, the V gene TRBV9, with D uncertain. The CDR3 consists of 15 residues. Per germline, CDR1 SGDLS and CDR2 YYNGEE. The V end was cut by 4 bases, the J end by 2 bases, with 15 bases between. The chain's CDR3 is CASSPPGLVNTEAFF. The CDR3 nucleotides are TGTGCCAGCAGCCCACCGGGTCTAGTTAACACTGAAGCTTTCTTT.

The chain joins TRBV5-1 to TRBJ2-3; 8 bases agree with TRBD1. This CDR3 spans 15 amino acids. Looked up from germline, CDR1 is SGHRS and CDR2 is YFSETQ. The V segment lost 6 bases and the J segment 5 bases; nucleotides outside the gene matches: 11. The CDR3 here is CASKLQGAQRDTQYF. Here the CDR3 DNA reads TGCGCCAGCAAACTCCAGGGGGCGCAGAGAGATACGCAGTATTTT.

Comments on this clone: In the same sample, other DNA sequences code for this CDR3. The chain has TRBV12-3 or TRBV12-4 and TRBJ2-7, with TRBD1 identical over 7 bases. V was clipped by 3 bases and J by 3 bases; unmatched bases: 2. This CDR3 contains 13 residues. CDR3 bases: TGTGCCAGCAGTTTGGGACAGAGCTACGAGCAGTACTTC. Its protein is CASSLGQSYEQYF.